The 25 T cell receptor beta chains given below trace back to one sample, sequenced in a study of technical replicates of blood from a handful of donors. TCRdb's copy holds only in-frame clones and misses some; the assay was immunoSEQ multiplex PCR. The sample yields about 70,000 clones, approximately 96% seen once. Sequenced input: T cells isolated from PBMCs. The receptors here all came from a human donor in good health.

The chain joins TRBV6-1 to TRBJ2-5, with 8 bases aligning to TRBD1. J gave up 2 bases and V 1 base, and 6 bases lay outside the gene matches. Germline values: CDR1 MNHNS, CDR2 SASEGT. The CDR3 length is 16 residues. CDR3 coding DNA: TGTGCCAGCAGTGAAGAAAGACAGGGGCCTCAAGAGACCCAGTACTTC. Translated, it gives CASSEERQGPQETQYF.

The chain carries TRBV15 and TRBJ1-5, with D possibly being TRBD1 (5 bases). The germline V gene has CDR1 LNHNV and CDR2 YYDKDF (reference sequence). Trimming stripped 0 bases from V and 2 bases from J, with 8 bases between. CDR3 length: 15 amino acids. CDR3 residues: CATSRDGAGNQPQHF. As DNA, the CDR3 is TGTGCCACCAGCAGAGATGGGGCGGGCAATCAGCCCCAGCATTTT.

The CDR3 loop is CAWGGQLNTEAFF. CDR3 nucleotide sequence: TGTGCCTGGGGGGGACAGTTGAACACTGAAGCTTTCTTT. This chain joins TRBV30 and TRBJ1-1, with 7 positions matching TRBD1. The V and J ends lost 5 bases and 0 bases, in that order; junction bases with no gene match: 3. CDR3 length: 13 residues. CDR1 and CDR2 (germline): GTSNPN, SVGIG (reference sequence). Full variable domain (remainder filled in from reference TRBV30 and TRBJ1-1): SQTIHQWPATLVQPVGSPLSLECTVEGTSNPNLYWYRQAAGRGLQLLFYSVGIGQISSEVPQNLSASRPQDRQFILSSKKLLLSDSGFYLCAWGGQLNTEAFFGQGTRLTVV.

The rearrangement uses TRBV7-9 and TRBJ1-5; possible D gene TRBD1, 6 bases. The V and J ends lost 4 bases and 4 bases respectively, with 11 bases between them. This CDR3 comprises 14 residues. The germline gives CDR1 SEHNR, CDR2 FQNEAQ (reference sequence). The CDR3 nucleotides read TGTGCCAGCAGCTCGGCGGACAGAAATCAGCCCCAGCATTTT. Protein sequence: CASSSADRNQPQHF. The variable domain in full, completed from reference TRBV7-9 and TRBJ1-5, reads DTGVSQNPRHKITKRGQNVTFRCDPISEHNRLYWYRQTLGQGPEFLTYFQNEAQLEKSRLLSDRFSAERPKGSFSTLEIQRTEQGDSAMYLCASSSADRNQPQHFGDGTRLSIL.

The genes are TRBV4-1 and TRBJ2-6, with 7 bases fitting TRBD1. The germline CDR1 and CDR2 sequences are MGHRA and YSYEKL. This CDR3 spans 18 amino acids. V dropped 0 bases and J dropped 2; count of bases not matched to a gene: 7. In DNA form, the CDR3 reads TGCGCCAGCAGCCAAGAGATGACACAGGGGCCTGGGGCCAACGTCCTGACTTTC. It yields the protein CASSQEMTQGPGANVLTF.

The gene calls are TRBV5-1 and TRBJ2-5, with TRBD2 matching 10 bases. V dropped 0 bases and J dropped 3; count of bases not matched to a gene: 5. The CDR3 length is 16 residues. CDR1 is SGHRS, CDR2 YFSETQ, per germline. CDR3 amino acids: CASSLVLAGDEETQYF. CDR3 coding DNA: TGCGCCAGCAGCTTGGTGCTAGCGGGAGATGAAGAGACCCAGTACTTC.

The chain recombines TRBV29-1 with TRBJ1-2, with TRBD1 matching 8 bases. Looked up from germline, CDR1 is SQVTM and CDR2 is ANQGSEA. The V and J ends lost 6 bases and 5 bases, in that order; junction bases with no gene match: 14. The length of the CDR3 is 15 residues. Here the CDR3 DNA reads TGCAGCGTCCGGTCGCCCAGGGGGCCCGTATATGGCTACACCTTC. Translated, it gives CSVRSPRGPVYGYTF.

The chain combines TRBV7-9 with TRBJ2-7; 7 bases are a match to TRBD1. The CDR3 has 15 amino acids. Germline V gives CDR1 SEHNR, CDR2 FQNEAQ (reference sequence). After removal of 8 bases from V and 7 bases from J, the junction contained 17 bases not matched to a gene. The CDR3 here is CASLTPTGPPGEQYF. CDR3 nucleotides: TGTGCCAGCCTGACCCCGACAGGGCCCCCGGGGGAGCAGTACTTC.

The chain links TRBV2 to TRBJ2-7; D uncertain. Germline lookup yields CDR1 SNHLY and CDR2 FYNNEI. Between the trimmed V and J ends, which lost 11 bases and 5 bases, there was a span of 19 bases. The CDR3 runs 13 residues. The CDR3 DNA sequence: TGTGCCGCATCCTCCGACACATACCACGAGCAGTACTTC. This sequence encodes CAASSDTYHEQYF.

The V and J genes are TRBV5-4 and TRBJ1-1, with 7 positions matching TRBD1. Germline V gives CDR1 SGHNT, CDR2 YYREEE (reference sequence). The J segment lost 5 bases and the V segment lost 4 bases, leaving 17 bases of the junction unmatched. CDR3 length: 17 residues. The CDR3 sequence: CASSVWGYGTVSTEAFF. CDR3 in DNA: TGTGCCAGCAGCGTCTGGGGGTACGGGACAGTGAGTACTGAAGCTTTCTTT.

V usage is TRBV6-1 and J usage is TRBJ1-3, with 8 bases identical to TRBD1. With V trimmed by 6 bases and J by 8 bases, 6 bases remained unmatched. The CDR3 covers 13 residues. Germline V gene lookup returns CDR1 MNHNS and CDR2 SASEGT. DNA for the CDR3: TGTGCCAGCAGCCAGGACAGGGAGTACACCATATATTTT. Translating it yields CASSQDREYTIYF.

This rearrangement joins TRBV12-5 to TRBJ1-5, with 7 bases matching TRBD1. V was clipped by 4 bases and J by 1 base; unmatched bases: 1. This CDR3 region has 14 residues. The germline gives CDR1 LGHNT, CDR2 FRNRAP. The CDR3 DNA is TGTGCTAGTGGTTCGGACAGGAGCAATCAGCCCCAGCATTTT. It translates to CASGSDRSNQPQHF.

A note on this clone: One end of the junction does not line up with germline, which may come from a read error. The chain joins TRBV5-1 to TRBJ1-2, with D unresolved. The CDR3 contains 13 residues. Germline V gene lookup returns CDR1 SGHRS and CDR2 YFSETQ. CDR3 residues: CASSTEEVTGYTF. CDR3 DNA: TGCGCTAGCAGCACGGAGGAGGTTACAGGCTACACCTTC.

CDR3 in DNA: TGTGCCAGCAGTTACTCAAGGACAGCTACCCTTGAAGCTTTCTTT. It encodes CASSYSRTATLEAFF. The chain is built from TRBV6-5 and TRBJ1-1; TRBD1 might be the D (6 bases). The CDR3 loop spans 15 amino acids. Trimming cost V 0 bases and J 7 bases, with 15 bases left between them. CDR1 MNHEY and CDR2 SVGAGI come from the germline V gene.

This rearrangement joins TRBV2 to TRBJ1-1; D not resolved. The ends were cut back, 9 bases at V and 4 bases at J, with 21 bases in the middle. In germline, CDR1 is SNHLY, CDR2 FYNNEI. The CDR3 length is 15 residues. The CDR3 region is CARRSDSLISTEAFF. DNA of the CDR3: TGTGCCAGACGCTCGGACTCCCTGATTTCCACTGAAGCTTTCTTT.

The chain employs TRBV4-1 and TRBJ2-3; no clear D. This CDR3 contains 14 residues. V shed 0 bases and J shed 4 bases, with 8 bases lying between them. The germline CDR1 and CDR2 sequences are MGHRA and YSYEKL. The chain's CDR3 is CASSQEHGPDTQYF. The CDR3, as DNA: TGCGCCAGCAGCCAAGAGCACGGTCCAGATACGCAGTATTTT.

Remarks on this clone: Other DNA sequences in the same sample also yield this CDR3. The rearrangement uses TRBV25-1 and TRBJ1-1; D gene unclear. The CDR3 runs to 16 residues. Trimming removed 3 bases at V and 0 bases at J, with 14 bases between. Germline CDR1 MGHDK, CDR2 SYGVNS. The CDR3 bases are TGTGCCAGCAGTGATCCCGGCGGGCCCATGAACACTGAAGCTTTCTTT. Protein sequence: CASSDPGGPMNTEAFF.

The CDR3 here is CASSLQGLRAEAFF. The CDR3 coding sequence is TGTGCCAGCAGCTTACAGGGGCTGAGGGCTGAAGCTTTCTTT. This rearrangement joins TRBV7-9 to TRBJ1-1; the D gene is possibly TRBD1 (6 bases). V was pared by 2 bases and J by 6 bases, with 13 bases between. The CDR3 is 14 residues long. Germline lookup yields CDR1 SEHNR and CDR2 FQNEAQ (reference sequence).

Concerning this clone itself: One end of the junction does not line up with germline, which may come from a read error. J is TRBJ2-3 and V is TRBV7-7; 8 positions match TRBD2. The CDR3 contains 15 residues. The germline gives CDR1 SSHAT, CDR2 FNYEAQ (reference sequence). The CDR3 nucleotides are TGTGCTAGCAGCTTCGGGGGGGCTAGCACAGATACGCAGTATTTT. It encodes CASSFGGASTDTQYF.

The chain employs TRBV30 and TRBJ1-6; TRBD1 agrees at 7 bases. Per germline, CDR1 GTSNPN and CDR2 SVGIG (reference sequence). This CDR3 has 15 amino acids. Germline trimming cut 4 bases from V and 10 bases from J; bases unmatched to any gene: 13. CDR3 sequence reads: CAWTPGQTRRSPLHF. DNA of the CDR3: TGTGCCTGGACCCCGGGACAGACTAGAAGGTCACCCCTCCACTTT.

V gene TRBV5-4 combines with J gene TRBJ2-2, with D possibly matching TRBD1 (5 bases). V was pared by 2 bases and J by 7 bases, with 9 bases between. The germline CDR1 and CDR2 sequences are SGHNT and YYREEE (reference sequence). CDR3 length: 13 residues. CDR3 region: CASSFPDNGELFF. CDR3 in DNA: TGTGCCAGCAGCTTCCCGGACAACGGGGAGCTGTTTTTT.

The chain recombines TRBV11-2 with TRBJ2-7; 8 bases map to TRBD2. The CDR3 covers 15 residues. The germline CDR1 and CDR2 sequences are SGHAT and FQNNGV. With V trimmed by 5 bases and J by 2 bases, 8 bases remained unmatched. CDR3 DNA: TGTGCCAGCAGCCCGCGACTAGCGAGCACCTACGAGCAGTACTTC. Translation gives CASSPRLASTYEQYF.

CDR3 DNA sequence: TGTGCCAGCAGCAAAGCCCACCCTTACAAGGTACAGGGAACCTACGAGCAGTACTTC. Its protein is CASSKAHPYKVQGTYEQYF. The chain employs TRBV21-1 and TRBJ2-7; no check of the table's D call, TRBD1, against the DNA was made. TRBV21-1 is a pseudogene. There are 19 residues in the CDR3.

The CDR3: CASSPGFQGSSPLHF. The DNA of the CDR3 is TGTGCCAGCTCACCAGGTTTTCAGGGCAGTTCACCCCTCCACTTT. V is TRBV18 and J is TRBJ1-6; D may be TRBD1 (5 bases). This CDR3 spans 15 amino acids. Germline V lookup: CDR1 KGHSH, CDR2 LQKENI. V was shortened by 2 bases and J by 9 bases, with 14 bases between the two germline ends.

The chain carries TRBV7-5 and TRBJ2-1; TRBD2 is the table's D call and was not checked against the DNA. TRBV7-5 is noted as a pseudogene. CDR3 length: 19 amino acids. The CDR3 nucleotides read TGTGTCAGAAGCATATTACCTCTAGCTTGCGGGAGTGGTCGGGATGAGCAGTTCTTC. This sequence encodes CVRSILPLACGSGRDEQFF.